This T cell receptor (beta chain) was obtained from a study of blood T cell repertoires in COVID-19. In the original analysis: Counts of nucleated cells, estimated from reference gene primer amplification, were obtained. Measured with immunoSEQ multiplex PCR; TCRdb has only the in-frame clones, and not every one. Clone size and V and J calls were adopted from that table, with D and trimming inferred from the DNA. Here the sample spans 200,000 to 250,000 clones, 85% to 90% being singletons. CDR1 and CDR2 (germline): LNHDA, SQIVND (reference sequence). The CDR3 sequence is 15 residues long. The J segment lost 4 bases and the V segment lost 3 bases, leaving 4 bases of the junction unmatched. This clone was seen a handful of times.

This TCR came from a man between 18 and 35 years old with active or convalescent COVID-19. Sequencing input: peripheral blood. The chain carries TRBV19 and TRBJ2-3; 10 bases are a match to TRBD1. CDR3 region: CASSIRTGGADTQYF. CDR3 bases: TGTGCCAGTAGTATTAGGACAGGGGGTGCAGATACGCAGTATTTT.